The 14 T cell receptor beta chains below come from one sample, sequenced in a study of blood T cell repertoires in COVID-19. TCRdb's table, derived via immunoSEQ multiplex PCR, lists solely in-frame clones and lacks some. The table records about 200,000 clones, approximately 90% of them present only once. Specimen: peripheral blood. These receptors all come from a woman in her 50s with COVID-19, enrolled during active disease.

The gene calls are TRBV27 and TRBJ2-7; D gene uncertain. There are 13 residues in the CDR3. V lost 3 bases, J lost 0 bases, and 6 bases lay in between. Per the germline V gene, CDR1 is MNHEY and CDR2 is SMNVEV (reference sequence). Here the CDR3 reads CASSFGPSYEQYV. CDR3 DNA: TGTGCCAGCAGTTTCGGTCCCTCCTACGAGCAGTACGTC.

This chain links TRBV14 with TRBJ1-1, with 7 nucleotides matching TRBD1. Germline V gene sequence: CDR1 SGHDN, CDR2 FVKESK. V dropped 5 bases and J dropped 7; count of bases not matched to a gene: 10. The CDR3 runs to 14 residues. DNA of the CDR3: TGTGCCAGCAGCATTACAGGGGTCTTGCTTGAAGCTTTCTTT. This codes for CASSITGVLLEAFF.

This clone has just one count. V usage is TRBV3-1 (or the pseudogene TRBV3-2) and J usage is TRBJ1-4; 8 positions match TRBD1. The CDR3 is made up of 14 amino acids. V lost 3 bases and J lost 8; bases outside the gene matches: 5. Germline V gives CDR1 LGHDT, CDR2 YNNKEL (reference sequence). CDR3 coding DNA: TGTGCCAGCAGCCACAGGGGGCTGGGGGAAAAACTGTTTTTT. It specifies CASSHRGLGEKLFF.

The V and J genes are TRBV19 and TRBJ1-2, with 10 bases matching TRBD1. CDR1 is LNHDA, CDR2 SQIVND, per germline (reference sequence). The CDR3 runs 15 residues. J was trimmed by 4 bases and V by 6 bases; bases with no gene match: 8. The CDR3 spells CASRTPGQGSYGYTF. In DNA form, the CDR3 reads TGTGCCAGTAGGACCCCGGGACAGGGGTCCTATGGCTACACCTTC.

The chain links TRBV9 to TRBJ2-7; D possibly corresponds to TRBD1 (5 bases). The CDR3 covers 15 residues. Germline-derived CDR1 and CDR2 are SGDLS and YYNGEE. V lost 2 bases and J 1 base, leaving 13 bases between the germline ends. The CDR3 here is CASSVSATASYEQYF. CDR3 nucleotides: TGTGCCAGCAGCGTGTCGGCGACAGCTTCCTACGAGCAGTACTTC.

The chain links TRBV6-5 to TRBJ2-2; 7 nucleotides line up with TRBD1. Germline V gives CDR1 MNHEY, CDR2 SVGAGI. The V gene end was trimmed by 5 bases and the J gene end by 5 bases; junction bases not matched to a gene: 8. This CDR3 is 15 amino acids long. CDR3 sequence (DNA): TGTGCCAGCAGTCCGACCGGGACAGTGACCGGGGAGCTGTTTTTT. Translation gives CASSPTGTVTGELFF.

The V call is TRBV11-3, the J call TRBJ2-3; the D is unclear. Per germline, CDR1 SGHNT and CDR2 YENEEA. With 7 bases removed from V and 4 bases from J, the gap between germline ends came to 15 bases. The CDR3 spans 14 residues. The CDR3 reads CASKPTSGADTQYF. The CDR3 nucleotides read TGTGCCAGCAAGCCGACATCAGGCGCAGATACGCAGTATTTT.

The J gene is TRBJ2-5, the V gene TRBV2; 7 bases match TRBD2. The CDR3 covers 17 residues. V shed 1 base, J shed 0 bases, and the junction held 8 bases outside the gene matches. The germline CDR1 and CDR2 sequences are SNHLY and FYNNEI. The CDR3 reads CASSEGFGTKYQETQYF. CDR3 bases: TGTGCCAGCAGTGAAGGTTTCGGGACTAAGTACCAAGAGACCCAGTACTTC.

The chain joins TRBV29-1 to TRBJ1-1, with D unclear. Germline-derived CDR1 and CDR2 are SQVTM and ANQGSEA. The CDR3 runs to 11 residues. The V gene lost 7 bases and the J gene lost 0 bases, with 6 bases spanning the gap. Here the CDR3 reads CSAILNTEAFF. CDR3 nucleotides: TGCAGCGCAATATTGAACACTGAAGCTTTCTTT.

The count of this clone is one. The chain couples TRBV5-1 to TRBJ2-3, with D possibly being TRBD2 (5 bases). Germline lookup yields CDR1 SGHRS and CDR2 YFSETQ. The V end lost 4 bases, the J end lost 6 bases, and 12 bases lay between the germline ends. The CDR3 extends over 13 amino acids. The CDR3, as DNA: TGCGCCAGCAGCCGGGGAGAAAGCGATACGCAGTATTTT. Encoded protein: CASSRGESDTQYF.

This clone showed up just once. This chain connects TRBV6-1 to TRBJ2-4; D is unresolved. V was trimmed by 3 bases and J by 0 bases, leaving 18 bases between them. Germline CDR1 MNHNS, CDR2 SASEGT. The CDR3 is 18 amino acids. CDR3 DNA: TGTGCCAGCAGTGATGCCGTAGGCAGGCAGCTAGCCAAAAACATTCAGTACTTC. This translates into CASSDAVGRQLAKNIQYF.

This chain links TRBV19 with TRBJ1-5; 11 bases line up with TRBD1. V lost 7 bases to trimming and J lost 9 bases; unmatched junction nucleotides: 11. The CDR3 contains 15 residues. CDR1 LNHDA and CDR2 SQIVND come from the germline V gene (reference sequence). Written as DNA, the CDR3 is TGTGCCAGTACTCCTCGGGACAGGGGGTTGGGGCCCCAGCATTTT. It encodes CASTPRDRGLGPQHF.

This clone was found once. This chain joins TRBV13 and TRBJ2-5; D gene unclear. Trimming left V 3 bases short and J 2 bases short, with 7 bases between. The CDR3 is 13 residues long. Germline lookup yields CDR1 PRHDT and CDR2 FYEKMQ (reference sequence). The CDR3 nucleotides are TGTGCCAGCAGCTTTTGGGCGCAAGAGACCCAGTACTTC. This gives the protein CASSFWAQETQYF.

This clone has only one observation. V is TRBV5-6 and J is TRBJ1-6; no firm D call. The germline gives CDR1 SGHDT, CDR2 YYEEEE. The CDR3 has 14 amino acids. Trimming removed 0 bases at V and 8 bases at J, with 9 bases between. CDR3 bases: TGTGCCAGCAGCTTGGAGGGAGAATATTCACCCCTCCACTTT. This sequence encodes CASSLEGEYSPLHF.